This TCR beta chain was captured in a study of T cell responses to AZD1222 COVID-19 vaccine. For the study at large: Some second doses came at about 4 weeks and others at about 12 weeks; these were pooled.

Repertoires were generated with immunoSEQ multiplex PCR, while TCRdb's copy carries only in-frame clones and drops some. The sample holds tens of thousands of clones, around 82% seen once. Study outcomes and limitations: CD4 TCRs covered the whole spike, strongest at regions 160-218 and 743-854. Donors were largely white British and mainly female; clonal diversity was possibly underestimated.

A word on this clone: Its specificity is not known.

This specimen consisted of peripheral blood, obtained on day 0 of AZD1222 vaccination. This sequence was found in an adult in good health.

CDR3 coding DNA: TGTGCCAGCAGCCAGGGGGGACAGGGGAGCGGTGAAAAACTGTTTTTT. This translates into CASSQGGQGSGEKLFF. V gene TRBV5-5 combines with J gene TRBJ1-4; 10 bases are a match to TRBD1. The junction had 10 bases not matched to a gene; V was cut back by 4 bases and J by 7 bases. Germline assignment: CDR1 SGHKS and CDR2 YYEKEE (reference sequence). CDR3 length equals 16 residues.